Shown below are 15 T cell receptor beta chains from a single sample sequenced in a study of blood T cell repertoires in COVID-19. Assay: immunoSEQ multiplex PCR; the TCRdb copy retains only in-frame clones and omits some. The data hold more than 13,000 clones, with 80% to 95% observed a single time. Sample: peripheral blood. These receptors came from a human donor in a cohort sampled during active COVID-19.

J is TRBJ1-4 and V is TRBV30; 8 nucleotides line up with TRBD1. This CDR3 is built from 14 residues. The germline gives CDR1 GTSNPN, CDR2 SVGIG (reference sequence). Trimming took 3 bases from V and 3 from J; bases not matched to a gene: 3. Here the CDR3 reads CAWSQGAANEKLFF. CDR3 DNA: TGTGCCTGGAGCCAGGGGGCGGCTAATGAAAAACTGTTTTTT. Full variable domain (outside the CDR3, taken from reference TRBV30 and TRBJ1-4): SQTIHQWPATLVQPVGSPLSLECTVEGTSNPNLYWYRQAAGRGLQLLFYSVGIGQISSEVPQNLSASRPQDRQFILSSKKLLLSDSGFYLCAWSQGAANEKLFFGSGTQLSVL.

This clone was seen only once. This sequence joins TRBV7-6 and TRBJ2-2, with a possible D match to TRBD2 (6 bases). The CDR3 sequence is 16 residues long. CDR1 SGHVS and CDR2 FNYEAQ come from the germline V gene. The germline V and J ends were trimmed by 5 bases and 1 base, with 14 bases remaining between them. The chain's CDR3 is CASSPLTSRNTGELFF. The CDR3 DNA follows: TGTGCCAGCAGCCCGTTAACTAGCAGGAACACCGGGGAGCTGTTTTTT.

The rearrangement links TRBV4-2 to TRBJ2-1, with 10 bases that match TRBD2. Per the germline V gene, CDR1 is LGHNA and CDR2 is YNFKEQ. This CDR3 region has 15 residues. V lost 2 bases, J lost 10 bases, and 8 bases stayed unmatched. CDR3 coding DNA: TGTGCCAGCAGCCAAAGCGGGGGGGAGCAATGGGAGCAGTTCTTC. Translating gives CASSQSGGEQWEQFF.

The chain uses TRBV7-9 and TRBJ2-3; TRBD2 matches at 9 bases. The germline CDR1 and CDR2 sequences are SEHNR and FQNEAQ (reference sequence). V trimming: 4 bases; J trimming: 1 base; junction bases outside the gene matches: 6. The CDR3 is 16 residues long. The CDR3 DNA is TGTGCCAGCAGCTCAATGAAGCGGGGGGGCACAGATACGCAGTATTTT. Protein product: CASSSMKRGGTDTQYF.

The chain couples TRBV28 to TRBJ2-7; 7 nucleotides line up with TRBD1. CDR3 length equals 15 residues. The V gene end was trimmed by 5 bases and the J gene end by 7 bases; junction bases not matched to a gene: 14. The germline V gene encodes CDR1 MDHEN and CDR2 SYDVKM. The CDR3 DNA sequence: TGTGCCAGCAGTGCTCCCGGGACAGTTGGTTGGGAGCAGTACTTC. Protein sequence: CASSAPGTVGWEQYF.

The genes are TRBV7-9 and TRBJ2-3, with 10 bases that match TRBD2. Germline values: CDR1 SEHNR, CDR2 FQNEAQ (reference sequence). Unmatched junction bases numbered 6, after V lost 5 bases and J lost 1 base. The length of the CDR3 is 16 residues. The CDR3: CASSPGGLAGTDTQYF. The CDR3 DNA follows: TGTGCCAGCAGCCCGGGCGGACTAGCGGGCACAGATACGCAGTATTTT.

V is TRBV6-5 and J is TRBJ1-6, with 10 bases lining up with TRBD1. Germline V gene lookup returns CDR1 MNHEY and CDR2 SVGAGI. The CDR3 totals 14 residues. V gave up 10 bases and J gave up 9 bases; unmatched junction bases: 9. CDR3 sequence: CATLLTGGVSPLHF. The DNA of the CDR3 is TGTGCCACCCTGCTGACAGGGGGCGTTTCACCCCTCCACTTT.

J is TRBJ2-3 and V is TRBV12-3 or TRBV12-4; the match to TRBD1 covers 8 bases. The junction had 1 base not matched to a gene; V was cut back by 4 bases and J by 4 bases. This CDR3 region has 13 residues. The CDR3 DNA reads TGTGCCAGCAGTTGGGGACAGGCAGATACGCAGTATTTT. This sequence encodes CASSWGQADTQYF.

The chain carries TRBV27 and TRBJ2-3; unclear D gene. Germline V gene data show CDR1 as MNHEY and CDR2 as SMNVEV (reference sequence). Between the trimmed V and J ends, which lost 3 bases and 1 base, there was a span of 8 bases. The CDR3 is made up of 14 amino acids. The CDR3 is CASSFTAGTDTQYF. CDR3 bases: TGTGCCAGCAGTTTTACGGCGGGCACAGATACGCAGTATTTT.

This clone was detected only a few times. The chain links TRBV19 to TRBJ1-2, with D possibly TRBD1 on 6 matching bases. The germline V gene has CDR1 LNHDA and CDR2 SQIVND (reference sequence). Trimming took off 7 bases at V and 5 bases at J, with 14 bases between the two ends. The CDR3 totals 13 residues. The CDR3 here is CASKGPGVYGYTF. Written as DNA, the CDR3 is TGTGCCAGTAAGGGGCCAGGGGTTTATGGCTACACCTTC.

The chain links TRBV10-3 to TRBJ2-3; TRBD2 matches at 11 bases. The CDR3 runs to 14 residues. Germline CDR1 is ENHRY and CDR2 is SYGVKD. The V gene end was trimmed by 5 bases and the J gene end by 5 bases; junction bases not matched to a gene: 3. CDR3 DNA: TGTGCCATCAGTCCCGGGACTAGCGGAGATACGCAGTATTTT. Translating gives CAISPGTSGDTQYF.

This clone appeared once. The chain is built from TRBV19 and TRBJ2-3; 9 bases are a match to TRBD2. J was trimmed by 4 bases and V by 6 bases; bases with no gene match: 5. The length of the CDR3 is 14 residues. Germline V lookup: CDR1 LNHDA, CDR2 SQIVND (reference sequence). The CDR3 DNA reads TGTGCCAGTAGACGAAGCGGGGGGTCAGATACGCAGTATTTT. Its translation: CASRRSGGSDTQYF.

The chain carries TRBV9 and TRBJ2-5, with TRBD2 identical over 9 bases. Germline CDR1 SGDLS, CDR2 YYNGEE. J was trimmed by 5 bases and V by 7 bases; bases with no gene match: 9. This CDR3 has 14 residues. The chain's CDR3 is CASGGGGAGETQYF. As DNA, the CDR3 is TGTGCCAGCGGTGGCGGGGGGGCCGGTGAGACCCAGTACTTC.

CDR3 sequence (DNA): TGTGCCAGCAGCTCCACCCCGACTGCCGGGACTAGCGGGAACGAGCAGTACTTC. Its protein is CASSSTPTAGTSGNEQYF. V and J are TRBV12-1 and TRBJ2-7; the table's D gene call, TRBD2, was not cross checked with the DNA. TRBV12-1 is recorded as a pseudogene. This CDR3 spans 18 amino acids.

The rearrangement links TRBV29-1 to TRBJ2-7; TRBD1 matches at 7 bases. After removal of 6 bases from V and 7 bases from J, the junction contained 12 bases not matched to a gene. The CDR3 totals 13 residues. The germline V gene encodes CDR1 SQVTM and CDR2 ANQGSEA. CDR3: CSVRRQGLREQYF. CDR3 in DNA: TGCAGCGTCCGCCGACAGGGATTGAGGGAGCAGTACTTC.